This TCR beta chain was retrieved from a study of Ad26.COV2.S vaccination and SARS-CoV-2 variants. At the level of the study: Participant was drawn from the COV1001 Ad26.COV2.S trial arm. Study observations and caveats: Individuals receiving vaccine had higher spike-specific TCR breadth than placebo recipients did. Placebo and vaccine recipients had non-spike TCR breadth that was similar.

As concerns this clone: No antigen is known for it.

Documented treatment: around 19 received Ad26.COV2.S at low or high dose, single or two shots; several received placebo; per-sample allocation not given. Samples analyzed were those drawn on day 63 after the first vaccine or placebo injection. The CDR3 has 14 amino acids. V was clipped by 3 bases and J by 1 base, with 10 bases between them. The germline CDR1 and CDR2 sequences are SGHTA and FQGNSA. Measured with immunoSEQ multiplex PCR; TCRdb has only the in-frame clones, and not every one. The top ten hold under 4% of the sample, which has over 250,000 clones, about 89% seen once. The source of this sequence is a person aged 18-65 years who received the Ad26.COV2.S COVID-19 vaccine or a placebo. The chain combines TRBV7-2 with TRBJ2-7; D may be TRBD2 (7 bases). The input for sequencing was peripheral blood, taken in a trial of Ad26.COV2.S vaccine versus placebo. The CDR3 sequence: CASSLGGQSYEQYF. The CDR3 nucleotides are TGTGCCAGCAGCTTGGGGGGGCAGTCCTACGAGCAGTACTTC.